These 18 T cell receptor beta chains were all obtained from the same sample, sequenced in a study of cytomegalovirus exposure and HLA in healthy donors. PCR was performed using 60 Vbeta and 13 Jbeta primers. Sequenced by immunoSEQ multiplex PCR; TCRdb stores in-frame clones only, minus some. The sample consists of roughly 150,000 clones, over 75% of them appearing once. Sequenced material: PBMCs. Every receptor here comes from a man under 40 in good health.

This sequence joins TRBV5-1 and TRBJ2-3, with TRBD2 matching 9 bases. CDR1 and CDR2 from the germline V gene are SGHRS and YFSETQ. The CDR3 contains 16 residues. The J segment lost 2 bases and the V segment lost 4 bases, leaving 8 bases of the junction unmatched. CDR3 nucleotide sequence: TGCGCCAGCAGCAAGGGGACTAGCTCTTTCACAGATACGCAGTATTTT. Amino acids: CASSKGTSSFTDTQYF.

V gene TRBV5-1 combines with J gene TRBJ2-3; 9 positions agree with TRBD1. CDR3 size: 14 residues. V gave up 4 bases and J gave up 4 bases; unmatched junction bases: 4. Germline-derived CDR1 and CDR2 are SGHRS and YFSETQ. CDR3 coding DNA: TGCGCCAGCAGCCGACAGGGGGAGGCAGATACGCAGTATTTT. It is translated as CASSRQGEADTQYF. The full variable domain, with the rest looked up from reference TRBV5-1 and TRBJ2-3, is KAGVTQTPRYLIKTRGQQVTLSCSPISGHRSVSWYQQTPGQGLQFLFEYFSETQRNKGNFPGRFSGRQFSNSRSEMNVSTLELGDSALYLCASSRQGEADTQYFGPGTRLTVL.

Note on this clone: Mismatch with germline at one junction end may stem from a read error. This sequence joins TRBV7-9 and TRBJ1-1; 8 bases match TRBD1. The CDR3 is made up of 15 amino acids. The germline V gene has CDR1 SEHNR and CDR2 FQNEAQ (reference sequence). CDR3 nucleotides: TGTTCCAGCAGCTCGGCAGGGGGCAGGAGCACTGAAGCTTTCTTT. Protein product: CSSSSAGGRSTEAFF. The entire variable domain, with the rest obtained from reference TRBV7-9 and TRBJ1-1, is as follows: DTGVSQNPRHKITKRGQNVTFRCDPISEHNRLYWYRQTLGQGPEFLTYFQNEAQLEKSRLLSDRFSAERPKGSFSTLEIQRTEQGDSAMYLCSSSSAGGRSTEAFFGQGTRLTVV.

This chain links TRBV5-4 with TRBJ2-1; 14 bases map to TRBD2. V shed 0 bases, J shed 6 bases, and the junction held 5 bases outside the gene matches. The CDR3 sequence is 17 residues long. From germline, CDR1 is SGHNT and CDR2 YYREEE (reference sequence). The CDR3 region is CASSLGTSGRRSNEQFF. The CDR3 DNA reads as TGTGCCAGCAGCTTGGGGACTAGCGGGAGGCGAAGCAATGAGCAGTTCTTC.

CDR3 in amino acids: CASTRAAGSGELFF. CDR3 DNA: TGTGCCAGCACTAGAGCGGCCGGTAGCGGGGAGCTGTTTTTT. The chain employs TRBV9 and TRBJ2-2; tentative D call: TRBD2 (5 bases). Germline CDR1 is SGDLS and CDR2 is YYNGEE. The CDR3 has 14 residues. Trimming shortened V by 6 bases and J by 7 bases, and 16 bases separated the two germline ends.

CDR3 DNA: TGTGCCAGCAGCTTTTTGGGGGCGCGGGCTAACTATGGCTACACCTTC. It codes for CASSFLGARANYGYTF. The chain recombines TRBV5-6 with TRBJ1-2; the D gene is possibly TRBD1 (6 bases). Germline-derived CDR1 and CDR2 are SGHDT and YYEEEE. The CDR3 is 16 residues long. The V and J ends lost 2 bases and 0 bases respectively, with 14 bases between them.

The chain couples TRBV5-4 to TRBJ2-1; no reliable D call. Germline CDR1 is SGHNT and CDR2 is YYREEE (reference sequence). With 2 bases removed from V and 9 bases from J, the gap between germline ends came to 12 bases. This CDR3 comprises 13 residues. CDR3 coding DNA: TGTGCCAGCAGCTTCCCCGCCTCCAGTGAGCAGTTCTTC. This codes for CASSFPASSEQFF.

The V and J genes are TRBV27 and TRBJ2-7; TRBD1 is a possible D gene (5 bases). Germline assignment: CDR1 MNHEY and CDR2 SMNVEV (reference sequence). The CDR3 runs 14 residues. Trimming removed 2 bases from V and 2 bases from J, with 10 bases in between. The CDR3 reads CASSLLKTAYEQYF. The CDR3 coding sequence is TGTGCCAGCAGTTTACTTAAGACAGCCTACGAGCAGTACTTC.

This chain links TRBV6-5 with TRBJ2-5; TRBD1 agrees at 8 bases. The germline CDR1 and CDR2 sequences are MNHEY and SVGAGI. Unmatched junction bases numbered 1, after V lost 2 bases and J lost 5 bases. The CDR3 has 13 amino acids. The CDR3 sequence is CASSYAGGETQYF. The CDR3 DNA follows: TGTGCCAGCAGTTACGCAGGGGGCGAGACCCAGTACTTC.

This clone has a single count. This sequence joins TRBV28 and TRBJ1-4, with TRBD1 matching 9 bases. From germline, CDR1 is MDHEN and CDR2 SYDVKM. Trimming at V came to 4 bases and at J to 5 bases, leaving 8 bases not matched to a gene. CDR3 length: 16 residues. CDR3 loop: CASSSRWDRANEKLFF. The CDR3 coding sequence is TGTGCCAGCAGTTCAAGGTGGGACAGGGCGAATGAAAAACTGTTTTTT.

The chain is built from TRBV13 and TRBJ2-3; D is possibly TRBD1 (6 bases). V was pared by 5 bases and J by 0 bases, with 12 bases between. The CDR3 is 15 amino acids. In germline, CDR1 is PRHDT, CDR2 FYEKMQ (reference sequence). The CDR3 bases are TGTGCCAGCAGCCCAGACAGGATCAGCACAGATACGCAGTATTTT. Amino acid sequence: CASSPDRISTDTQYF.

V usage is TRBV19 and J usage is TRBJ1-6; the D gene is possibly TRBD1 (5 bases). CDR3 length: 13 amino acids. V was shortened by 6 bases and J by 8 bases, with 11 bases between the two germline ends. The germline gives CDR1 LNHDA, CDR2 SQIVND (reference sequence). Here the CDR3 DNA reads TGTGCCAGTAGGGGACTTTTGGATTCACCCCTCCACTTT. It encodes CASRGLLDSPLHF.

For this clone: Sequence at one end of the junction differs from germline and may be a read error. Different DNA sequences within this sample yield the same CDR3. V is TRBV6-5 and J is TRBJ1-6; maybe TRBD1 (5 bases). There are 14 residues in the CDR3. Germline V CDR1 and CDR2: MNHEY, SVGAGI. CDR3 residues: CASSYGQGNSPLHF. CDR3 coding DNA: TGTGCCAGCAGTTACGGCCAGGGCAATTCCCCCCTCCACTTT.

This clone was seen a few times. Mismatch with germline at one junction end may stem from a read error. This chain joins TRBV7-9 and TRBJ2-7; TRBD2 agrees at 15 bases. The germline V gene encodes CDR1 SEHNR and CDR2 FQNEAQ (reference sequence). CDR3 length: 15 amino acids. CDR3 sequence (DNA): TGTTCCAGCAGCCGGACTAGCGGGAGGGTCGACGAGCAGTACTTC. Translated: CSSSRTSGRVDEQYF.

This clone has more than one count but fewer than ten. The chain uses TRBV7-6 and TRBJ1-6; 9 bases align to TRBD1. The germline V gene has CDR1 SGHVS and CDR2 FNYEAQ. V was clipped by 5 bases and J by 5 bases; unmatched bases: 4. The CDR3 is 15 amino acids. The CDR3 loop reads CASSPRDRDNSPLHF. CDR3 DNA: TGTGCCAGCAGCCCGAGGGACAGGGATAATTCACCCCTCCACTTT.

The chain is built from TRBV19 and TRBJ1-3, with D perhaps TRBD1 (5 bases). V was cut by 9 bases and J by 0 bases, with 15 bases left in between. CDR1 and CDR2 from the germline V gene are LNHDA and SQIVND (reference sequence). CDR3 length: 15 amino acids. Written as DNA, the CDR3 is TGTGCCAGCTTGGACGGGACTAGCTCTGGAAACACCATATATTTT. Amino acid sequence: CASLDGTSSGNTIYF.

CDR3 bases: TGTGCCTGGAGTGTACTAGCGGCCTACAATGAGCAGTTCTTC. Amino acid sequence: CAWSVLAAYNEQFF. This chain links TRBV30 with TRBJ2-1; 8 positions match TRBD2. The CDR3 is 14 residues long. Losses at the gene ends were 0 bases for V and 2 bases for J; bases not matched to a gene: 0. Per the germline V gene, CDR1 is GTSNPN and CDR2 is SVGIG (reference sequence).

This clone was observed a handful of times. For the CDR3, the DNA is TGTGCCAGCAGTCACGGACAGAACACTGAAGCTTTCTTT. Amino acid sequence: CASSHGQNTEAFF. The genes are TRBV6-6 and TRBJ1-1; D may be TRBD1 (5 bases). The CDR3 contains 13 residues. Germline CDR1 is MNHNY and CDR2 is SVGAGI (reference sequence). Between the trimmed V and J ends, which lost 5 bases and 1 base, there was a span of 8 bases.